Described below is a single T cell receptor beta chain sequence and its context. Its antigen is not known. Germline-derived CDR1 and CDR2 are LGHDT and YNNKEL (reference sequence). With 6 bases clipped from V and 12 bases from J, the junction kept 8 bases outside the gene matches. The CDR3 is 12 residues long. The sample is drawn from a study of blood T cells in healthy people across ages. Broader study findings: It was the long-lived donors that had more naive CD4+ cells and higher diversity than aged donors.

Every sample gave at least 5.5 micrograms of total RNA when it was extracted. A sample-barcoded 5' primer and a J-beta primer mix were used in a second PCR of roughly 6 to 11 cycles. Tagging of each cDNA molecule was performed by a template-switch adaptor with 12 random nucleotides. Every sample produced at least 2.5 million CDR3-containing paired-end reads. TCRdb independently ran MiXCR on the 5' RACE reads; one entry per CDR3 protein. In the table there are some 900,000 distinct CDR3 sequences, around 46% of which are singletons. The V call is TRBV3-1, the J call TRBJ2-1, with TRBD2 identical over 7 bases. The clonotype was recovered from a man aged 30-40 years in good health. Specimen: blood. The CDR3 bases are TGTGCCAGCAGTCAGTCGGGGGGAAGGCAGTTCTTC. It yields the protein CASSQSGGRQFF.